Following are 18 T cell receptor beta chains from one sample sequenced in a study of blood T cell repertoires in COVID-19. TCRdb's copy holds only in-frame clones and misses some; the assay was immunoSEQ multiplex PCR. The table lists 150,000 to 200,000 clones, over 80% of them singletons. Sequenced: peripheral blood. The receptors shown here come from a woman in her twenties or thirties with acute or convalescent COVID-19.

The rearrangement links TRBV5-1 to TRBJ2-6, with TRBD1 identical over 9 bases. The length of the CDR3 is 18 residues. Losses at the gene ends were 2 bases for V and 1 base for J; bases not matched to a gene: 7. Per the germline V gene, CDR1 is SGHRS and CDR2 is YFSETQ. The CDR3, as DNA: TGCGCCAGCAGCTTAGGGACAGGGTTTGAATCTGGGGCCAACGTCCTGACTTTC. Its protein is CASSLGTGFESGANVLTF. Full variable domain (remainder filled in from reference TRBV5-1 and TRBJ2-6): KAGVTQTPRYLIKTRGQQVTLSCSPISGHRSVSWYQQTPGQGLQFLFEYFSETQRNKGNFPGRFSGRQFSNSRSEMNVSTLELGDSALYLCASSLGTGFESGANVLTFGAGSRLTVL.

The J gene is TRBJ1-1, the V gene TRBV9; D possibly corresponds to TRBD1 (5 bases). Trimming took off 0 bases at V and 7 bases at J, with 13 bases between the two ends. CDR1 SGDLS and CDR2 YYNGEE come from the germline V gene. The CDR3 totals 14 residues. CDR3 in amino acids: CASSVDGQGVEAFF. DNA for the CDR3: TGTGCCAGCAGCGTAGACGGGCAGGGCGTTGAAGCTTTCTTT.

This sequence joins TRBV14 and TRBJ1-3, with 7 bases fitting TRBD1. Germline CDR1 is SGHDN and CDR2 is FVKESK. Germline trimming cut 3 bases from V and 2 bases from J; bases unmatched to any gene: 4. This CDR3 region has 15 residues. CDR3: CASSHRQGAGNTIYF. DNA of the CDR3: TGTGCCAGCAGCCACCGACAGGGAGCTGGAAACACCATATATTTT.

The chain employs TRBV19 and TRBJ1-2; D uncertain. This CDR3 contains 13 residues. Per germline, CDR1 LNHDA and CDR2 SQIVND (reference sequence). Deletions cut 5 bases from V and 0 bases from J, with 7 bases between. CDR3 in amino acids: CASSPTTNYGYTF. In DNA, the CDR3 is TGTGCCAGTAGTCCGACAACTAACTATGGCTACACCTTC.

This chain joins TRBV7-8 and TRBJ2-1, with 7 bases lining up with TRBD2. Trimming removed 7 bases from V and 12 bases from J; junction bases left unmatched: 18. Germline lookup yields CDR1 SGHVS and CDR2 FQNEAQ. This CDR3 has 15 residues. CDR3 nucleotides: TGTGCCAGCAACTACGTGGGGGGGTTGGCGGGCGGGCAGTTCTTC. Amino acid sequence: CASNYVGGLAGGQFF.

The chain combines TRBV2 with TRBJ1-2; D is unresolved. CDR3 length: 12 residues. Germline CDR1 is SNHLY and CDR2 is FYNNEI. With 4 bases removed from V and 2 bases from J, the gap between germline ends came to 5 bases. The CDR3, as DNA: TGTGCCAGCAGTGGTCTCAACTATGGCTACACCTTC. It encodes CASSGLNYGYTF.

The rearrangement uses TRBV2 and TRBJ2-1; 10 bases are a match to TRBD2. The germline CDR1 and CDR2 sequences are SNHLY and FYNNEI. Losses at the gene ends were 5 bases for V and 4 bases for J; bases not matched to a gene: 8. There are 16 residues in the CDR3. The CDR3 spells CASSSPLAGAYNEQFF. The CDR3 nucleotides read TGTGCCAGCAGTTCCCCCCTAGCGGGAGCTTACAATGAGCAGTTCTTC. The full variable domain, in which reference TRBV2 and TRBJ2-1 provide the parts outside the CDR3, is EPEVTQTPSHQVTQMGQEVILRCVPISNHLYFYWYRQILGQKVEFLVSFYNNEISEKSEIFDDQFSVERPDGSNFTLKIRSTKLEDSAMYFCASSSPLAGAYNEQFFGPGTRLTVL.

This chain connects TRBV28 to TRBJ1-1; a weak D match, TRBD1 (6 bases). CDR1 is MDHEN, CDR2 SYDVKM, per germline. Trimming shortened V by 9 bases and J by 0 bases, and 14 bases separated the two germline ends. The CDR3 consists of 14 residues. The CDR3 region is CASISGHLNTEAFF. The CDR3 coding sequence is TGTGCCAGTATTTCGGGACATCTGAACACTGAAGCTTTCTTT.

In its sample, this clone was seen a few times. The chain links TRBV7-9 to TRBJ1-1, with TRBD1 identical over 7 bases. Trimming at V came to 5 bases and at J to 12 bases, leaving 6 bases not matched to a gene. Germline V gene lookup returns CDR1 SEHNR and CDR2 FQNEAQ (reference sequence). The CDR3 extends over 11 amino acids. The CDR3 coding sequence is TGTGCCAGCAGCGCACTGACAGGGACTTTCTTT. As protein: CASSALTGTFF.

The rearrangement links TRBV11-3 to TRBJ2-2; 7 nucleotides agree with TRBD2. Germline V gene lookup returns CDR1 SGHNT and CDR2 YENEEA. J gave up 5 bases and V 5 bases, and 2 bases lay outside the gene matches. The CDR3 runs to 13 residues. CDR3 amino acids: CASSARETGELFF. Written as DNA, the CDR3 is TGTGCCAGCAGCGCGCGGGAGACCGGGGAGCTGTTTTTT.

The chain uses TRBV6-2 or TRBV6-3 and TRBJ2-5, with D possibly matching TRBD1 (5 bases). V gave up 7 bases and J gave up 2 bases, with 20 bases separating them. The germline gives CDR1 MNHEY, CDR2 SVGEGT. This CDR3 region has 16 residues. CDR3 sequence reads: CASTPWAGSRQETQYF. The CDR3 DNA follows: TGTGCCAGCACCCCGTGGGCAGGGTCACGGCAAGAGACCCAGTACTTC.

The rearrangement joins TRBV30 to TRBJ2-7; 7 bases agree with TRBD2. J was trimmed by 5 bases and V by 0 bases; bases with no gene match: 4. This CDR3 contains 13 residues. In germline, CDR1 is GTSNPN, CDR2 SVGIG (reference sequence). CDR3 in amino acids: CAWSVPAGHEQYF. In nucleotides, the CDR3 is TGTGCCTGGAGTGTACCAGCGGGGCACGAGCAGTACTTC. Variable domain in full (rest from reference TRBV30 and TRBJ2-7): SQTIHQWPATLVQPVGSPLSLECTVEGTSNPNLYWYRQAAGRGLQLLFYSVGIGQISSEVPQNLSASRPQDRQFILSSKKLLLSDSGFYLCAWSVPAGHEQYFGPGTRLTVT.

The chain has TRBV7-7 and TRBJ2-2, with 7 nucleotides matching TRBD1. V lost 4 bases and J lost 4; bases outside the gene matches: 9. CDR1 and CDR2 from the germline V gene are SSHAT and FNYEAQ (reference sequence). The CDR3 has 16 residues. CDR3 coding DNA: TGTGCCAGCAGCTCATCAGGGGGTGCGGGCACCGGGGAGCTGTTTTTT. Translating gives CASSSSGGAGTGELFF.

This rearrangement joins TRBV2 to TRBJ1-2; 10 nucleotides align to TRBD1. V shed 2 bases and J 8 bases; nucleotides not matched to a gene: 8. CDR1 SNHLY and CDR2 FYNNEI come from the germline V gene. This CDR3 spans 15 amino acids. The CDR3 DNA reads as TGTGCCAGCAGTGAAAGTCGGGACAGGGGAGGCGGCTACACCTTC. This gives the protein CASSESRDRGGGYTF.

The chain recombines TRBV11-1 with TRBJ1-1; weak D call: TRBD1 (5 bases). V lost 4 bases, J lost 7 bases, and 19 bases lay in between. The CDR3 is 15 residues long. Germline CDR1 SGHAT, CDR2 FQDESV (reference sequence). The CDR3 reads CASSYQGGGDYEAFF. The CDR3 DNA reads TGTGCCAGCAGCTACCAGGGAGGTGGTGATTATGAAGCTTTCTTT.

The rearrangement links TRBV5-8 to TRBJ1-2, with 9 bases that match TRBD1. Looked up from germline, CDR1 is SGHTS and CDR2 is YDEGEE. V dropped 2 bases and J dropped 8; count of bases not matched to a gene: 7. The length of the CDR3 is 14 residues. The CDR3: CASSFGTGLGGYTF. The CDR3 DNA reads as TGTGCCAGCAGCTTCGGGACAGGGTTGGGGGGCTACACCTTC.

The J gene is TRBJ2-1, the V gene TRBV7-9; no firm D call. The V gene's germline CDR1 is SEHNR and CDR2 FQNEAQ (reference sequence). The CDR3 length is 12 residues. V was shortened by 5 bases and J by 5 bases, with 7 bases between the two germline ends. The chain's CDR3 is CASSLTHNEQFF. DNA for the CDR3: TGTGCCAGCAGCCTTACTCACAATGAGCAGTTCTTC.

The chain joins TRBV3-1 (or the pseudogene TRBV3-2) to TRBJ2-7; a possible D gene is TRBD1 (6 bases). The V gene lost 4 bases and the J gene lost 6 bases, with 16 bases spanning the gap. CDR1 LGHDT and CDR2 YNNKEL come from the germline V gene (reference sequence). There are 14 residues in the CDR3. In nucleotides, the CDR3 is TGTGCCAGCAGCCCTACAGGGAACCGGGGCGAGCAGTACTTC. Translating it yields CASSPTGNRGEQYF.